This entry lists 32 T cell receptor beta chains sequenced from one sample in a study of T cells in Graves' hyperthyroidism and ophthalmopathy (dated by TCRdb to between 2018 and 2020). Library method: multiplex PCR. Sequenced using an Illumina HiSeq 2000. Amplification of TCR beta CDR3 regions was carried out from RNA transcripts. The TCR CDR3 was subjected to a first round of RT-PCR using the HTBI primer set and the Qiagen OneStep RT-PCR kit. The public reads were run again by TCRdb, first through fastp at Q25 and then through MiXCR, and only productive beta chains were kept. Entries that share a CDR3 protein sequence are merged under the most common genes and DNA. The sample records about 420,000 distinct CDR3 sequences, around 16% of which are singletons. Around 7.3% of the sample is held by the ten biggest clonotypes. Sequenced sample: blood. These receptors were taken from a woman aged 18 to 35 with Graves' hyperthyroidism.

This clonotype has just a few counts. In DNA, the CDR3 is TGTGCCAGCTCACCTAGCCATAGCTCCTATAATTCACCCCTCCACTTT. This codes for CASSPSHSSYNSPLHF. The chain links TRBV18 to TRBJ1-6; no clear D gene. This CDR3 contains 16 residues. In germline, CDR1 is KGHSH, CDR2 LQKENI. The germline V and J ends were trimmed by 3 bases and 0 bases, with 9 bases remaining between them. Variable domain in full (rest from reference TRBV18 and TRBJ1-6): NAGVMQNPRHLVRRRGQEARLRCSPMKGHSHVYWYRQLPEEGLKFMVYLQKENIIDESGMPKERFSAEFPKEGPSILRIQQVVRGDSAAYFCASSPSHSSYNSPLHFGNGTRLTVT.

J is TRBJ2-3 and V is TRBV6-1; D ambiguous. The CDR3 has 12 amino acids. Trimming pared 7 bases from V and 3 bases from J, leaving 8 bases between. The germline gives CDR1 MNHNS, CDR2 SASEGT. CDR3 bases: TGTGCCAGCATCTCGGTTACAGATACGCAGTATTTT. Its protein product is CASISVTDTQYF.

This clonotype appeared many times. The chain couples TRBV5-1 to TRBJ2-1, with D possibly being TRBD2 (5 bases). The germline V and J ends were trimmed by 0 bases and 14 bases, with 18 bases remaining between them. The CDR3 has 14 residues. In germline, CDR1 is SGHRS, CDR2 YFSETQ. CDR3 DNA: TGCGCCAGCAGCTTGGACGGGGATACAATGAGCAAGTTCTTC. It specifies CASSLDGDTMSKFF.

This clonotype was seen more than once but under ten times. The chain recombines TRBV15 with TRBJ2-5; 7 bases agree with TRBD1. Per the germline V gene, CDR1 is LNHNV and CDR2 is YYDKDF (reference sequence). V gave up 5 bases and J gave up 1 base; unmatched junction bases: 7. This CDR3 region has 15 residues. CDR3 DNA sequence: TGTGCCACCAGCTCTTGGACAGGAAGCCAAGAGACCCAGTACTTC. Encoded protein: CATSSWTGSQETQYF.

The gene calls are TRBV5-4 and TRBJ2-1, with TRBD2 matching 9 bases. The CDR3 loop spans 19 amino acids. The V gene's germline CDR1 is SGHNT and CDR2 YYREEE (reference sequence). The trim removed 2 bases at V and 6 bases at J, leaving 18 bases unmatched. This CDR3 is CASSLFWVRSSGALNEQFF. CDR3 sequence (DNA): TGTGCCAGCAGCTTATTTTGGGTCCGGTCTAGCGGGGCCCTCAATGAGCAGTTCTTC.

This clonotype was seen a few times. The chain's CDR3 is CSASQGTSGGADHTEAFF. The CDR3 nucleotides are TGCAGTGCTAGTCAAGGGACTAGCGGGGGGGCGGATCACACTGAAGCTTTCTTT. This chain links TRBV20-1 with TRBJ1-1; tentative D call: TRBD1 (6 bases). In germline, CDR1 is DFQATT, CDR2 SNEGSKA (reference sequence). The ends were cut back, 3 bases at V and 3 bases at J, with 26 bases in the middle. This CDR3 is 18 amino acids long.

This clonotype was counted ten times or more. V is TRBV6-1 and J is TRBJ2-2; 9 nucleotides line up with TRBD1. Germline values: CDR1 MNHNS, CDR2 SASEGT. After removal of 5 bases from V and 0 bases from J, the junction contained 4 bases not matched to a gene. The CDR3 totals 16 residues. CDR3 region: CASSSTGGANTGELFF. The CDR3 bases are TGTGCCAGCAGTTCGACAGGGGGTGCGAACACCGGGGAGCTGTTTTTT.

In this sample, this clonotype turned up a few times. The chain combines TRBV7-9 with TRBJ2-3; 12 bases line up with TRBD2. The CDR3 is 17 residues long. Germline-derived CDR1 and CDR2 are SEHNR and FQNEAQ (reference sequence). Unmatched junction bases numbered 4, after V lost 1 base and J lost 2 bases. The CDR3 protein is CASSLETSGRFTDTQYF. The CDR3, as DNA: TGTGCCAGCAGCTTAGAAACTAGCGGGAGGTTCACAGATACGCAGTATTTT.

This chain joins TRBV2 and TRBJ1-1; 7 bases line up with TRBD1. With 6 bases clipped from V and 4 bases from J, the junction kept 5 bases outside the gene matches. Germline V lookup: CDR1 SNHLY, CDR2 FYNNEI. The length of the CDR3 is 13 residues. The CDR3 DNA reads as TGTGCCAGCAGGGGACAGCCAGCCACTGAAGCTTTCTTT. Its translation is CASRGQPATEAFF.

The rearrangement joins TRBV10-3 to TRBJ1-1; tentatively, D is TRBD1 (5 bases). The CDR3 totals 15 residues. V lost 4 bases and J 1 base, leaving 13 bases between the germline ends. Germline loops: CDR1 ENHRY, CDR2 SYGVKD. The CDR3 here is CAISGGNKKNTEAFF. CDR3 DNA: TGTGCCATCAGTGGGGGGAATAAAAAGAACACTGAAGCTTTCTTT.

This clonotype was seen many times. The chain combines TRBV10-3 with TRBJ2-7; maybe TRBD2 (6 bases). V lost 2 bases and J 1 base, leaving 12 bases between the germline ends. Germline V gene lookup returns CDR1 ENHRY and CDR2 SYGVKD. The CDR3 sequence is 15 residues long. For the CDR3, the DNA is TGTGCCATCAGTGAGAACGGGGGAGCGTCCTACGAGCAGTACTTC. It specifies CAISENGGASYEQYF.

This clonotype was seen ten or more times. CDR3 DNA sequence: TGCGCCAGCAGCTTAGGGTCCAAGGGCCTCCAAGAGACCCAGTACTTC. Protein: CASSLGSKGLQETQYF. V usage is TRBV5-1 and J usage is TRBJ2-5; D is uncertain. CDR3 length equals 16 residues. The germline gives CDR1 SGHRS, CDR2 YFSETQ. Trimming pared 2 bases from V and 1 base from J, leaving 15 bases between.

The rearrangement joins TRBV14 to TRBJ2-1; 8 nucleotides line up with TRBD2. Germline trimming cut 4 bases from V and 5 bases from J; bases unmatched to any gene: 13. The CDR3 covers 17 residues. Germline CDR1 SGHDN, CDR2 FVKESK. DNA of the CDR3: TGTGCCAGCAGCCCCAGCGGGTGGGCGGGAGGAGACAATGAGCAGTTCTTC. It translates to CASSPSGWAGGDNEQFF.

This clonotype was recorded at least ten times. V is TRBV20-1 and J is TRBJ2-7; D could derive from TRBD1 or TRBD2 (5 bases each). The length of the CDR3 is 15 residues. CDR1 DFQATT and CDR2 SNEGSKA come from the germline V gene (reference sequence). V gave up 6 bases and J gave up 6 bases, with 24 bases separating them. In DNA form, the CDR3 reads TGCAGTGCCCACCCTAGGGGCAGGGAGACTTCCGAGCAGTACTTC. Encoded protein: CSAHPRGRETSEQYF.

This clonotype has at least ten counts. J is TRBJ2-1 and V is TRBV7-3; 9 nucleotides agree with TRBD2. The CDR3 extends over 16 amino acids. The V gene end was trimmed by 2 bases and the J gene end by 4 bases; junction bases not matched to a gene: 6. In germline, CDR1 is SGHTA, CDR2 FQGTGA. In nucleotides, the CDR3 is TGTGCCAGCAGCTTAGCGGCGGGAGGGAAATACAATGAGCAGTTCTTC. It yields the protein CASSLAAGGKYNEQFF. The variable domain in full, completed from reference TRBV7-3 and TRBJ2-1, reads GAGVSQTPSNKVTEKGKYVELRCDPISGHTALYWYRQSLGQGPEFLIYFQGTGAADDSGLPNDRFFAVRPEGSVSTLKIQRTERGDSAVYLCASSLAAGGKYNEQFFGPGTRLTVL.

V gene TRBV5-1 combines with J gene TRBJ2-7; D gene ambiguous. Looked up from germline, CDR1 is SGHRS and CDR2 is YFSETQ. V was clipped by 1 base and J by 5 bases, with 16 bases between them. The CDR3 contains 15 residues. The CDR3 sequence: CASSLRAGLVDEQYF. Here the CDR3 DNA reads TGCGCCAGCAGCTTGAGGGCAGGTTTAGTCGACGAGCAGTACTTC.

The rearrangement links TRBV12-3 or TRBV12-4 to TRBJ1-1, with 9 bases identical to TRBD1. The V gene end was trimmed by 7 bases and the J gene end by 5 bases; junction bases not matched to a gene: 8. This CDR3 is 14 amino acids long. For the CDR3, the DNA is TGTGCCAGCAATAACAGGGGGCGCGGAACTGAAGCTTTCTTT. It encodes CASNNRGRGTEAFF.

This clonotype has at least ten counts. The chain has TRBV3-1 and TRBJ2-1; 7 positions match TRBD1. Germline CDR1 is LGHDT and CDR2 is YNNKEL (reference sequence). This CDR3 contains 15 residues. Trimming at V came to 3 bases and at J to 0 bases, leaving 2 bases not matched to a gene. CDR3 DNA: TGTGCCAGCAGCCAGGGACAGCTCTCCTACAATGAGCAGTTCTTC. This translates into CASSQGQLSYNEQFF.

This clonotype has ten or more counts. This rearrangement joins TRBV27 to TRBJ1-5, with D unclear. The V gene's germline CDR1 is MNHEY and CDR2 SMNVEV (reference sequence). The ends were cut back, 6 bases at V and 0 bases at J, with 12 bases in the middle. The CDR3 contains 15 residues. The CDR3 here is CASRAWTDSNQPQHF. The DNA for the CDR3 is TGTGCCAGCAGAGCTTGGACGGATAGCAATCAGCCCCAGCATTTT.

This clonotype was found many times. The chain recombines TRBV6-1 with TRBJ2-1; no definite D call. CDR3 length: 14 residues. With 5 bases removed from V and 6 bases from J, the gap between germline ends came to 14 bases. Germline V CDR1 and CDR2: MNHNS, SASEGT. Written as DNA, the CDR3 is TGTGCCAGCAGTTTCCAATTACGGAGCAATGAGCAGTTCTTC. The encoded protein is CASSFQLRSNEQFF.

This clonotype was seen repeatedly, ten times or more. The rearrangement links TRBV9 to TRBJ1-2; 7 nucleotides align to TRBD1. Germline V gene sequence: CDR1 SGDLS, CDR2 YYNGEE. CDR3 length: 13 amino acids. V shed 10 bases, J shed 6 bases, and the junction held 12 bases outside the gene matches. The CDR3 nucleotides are TGTGCCTCGAATACAGGGGATTTCGATGGCTACACCTTC. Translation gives CASNTGDFDGYTF.

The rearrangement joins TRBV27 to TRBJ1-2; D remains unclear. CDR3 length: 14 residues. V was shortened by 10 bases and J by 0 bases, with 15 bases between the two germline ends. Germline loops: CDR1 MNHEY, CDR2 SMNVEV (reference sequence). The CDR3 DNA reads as TGTGCCACCGCACTAGCGGCCTCTAACTATGGCTACACCTTC. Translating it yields CATALAASNYGYTF.

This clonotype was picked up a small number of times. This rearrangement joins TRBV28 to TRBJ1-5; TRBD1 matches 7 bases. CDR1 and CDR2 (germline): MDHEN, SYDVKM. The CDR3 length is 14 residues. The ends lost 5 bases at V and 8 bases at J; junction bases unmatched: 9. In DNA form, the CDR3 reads TGTGCCAGCAGTCTTCCGACAGGGTGGAAGCCCCAGCATTTT. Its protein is CASSLPTGWKPQHF.

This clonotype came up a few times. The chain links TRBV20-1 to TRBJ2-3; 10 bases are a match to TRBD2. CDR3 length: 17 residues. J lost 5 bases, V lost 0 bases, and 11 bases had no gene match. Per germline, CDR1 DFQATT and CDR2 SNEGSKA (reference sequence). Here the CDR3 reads CSARDRGTSGVVDTQYF. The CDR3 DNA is TGCAGTGCTAGAGATCGGGGAACTAGCGGGGTAGTAGATACGCAGTATTTT.

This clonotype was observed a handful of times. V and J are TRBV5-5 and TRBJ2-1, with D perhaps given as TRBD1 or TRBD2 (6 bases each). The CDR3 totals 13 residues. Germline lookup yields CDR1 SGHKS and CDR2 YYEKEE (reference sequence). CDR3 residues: CAGGPLGNNEQFF. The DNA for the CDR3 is TGTGCGGGGGGCCCGCTGGGGAACAATGAGCAGTTCTTC.

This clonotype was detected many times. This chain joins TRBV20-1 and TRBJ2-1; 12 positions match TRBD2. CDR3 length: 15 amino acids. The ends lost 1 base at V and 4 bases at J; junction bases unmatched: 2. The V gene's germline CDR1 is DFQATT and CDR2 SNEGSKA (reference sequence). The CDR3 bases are TGCAGTGCTAGAGGGACTAGCGGGGATTACAATGAGCAGTTCTTC. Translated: CSARGTSGDYNEQFF.

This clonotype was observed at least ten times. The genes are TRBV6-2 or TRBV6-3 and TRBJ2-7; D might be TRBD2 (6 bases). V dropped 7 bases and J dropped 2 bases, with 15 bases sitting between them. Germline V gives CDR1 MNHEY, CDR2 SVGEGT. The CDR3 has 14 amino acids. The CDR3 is CASTRRGQTYEQYF. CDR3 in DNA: TGTGCCAGCACGAGGCGGGGCCAAACCTACGAGCAGTACTTC.

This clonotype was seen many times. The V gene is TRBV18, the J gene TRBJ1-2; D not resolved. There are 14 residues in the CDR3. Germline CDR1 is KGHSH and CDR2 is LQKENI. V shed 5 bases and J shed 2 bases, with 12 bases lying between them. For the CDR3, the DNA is TGTGCCAGCTCAGTTCCTGGCACCAACTATGGCTACACCTTC. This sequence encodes CASSVPGTNYGYTF.

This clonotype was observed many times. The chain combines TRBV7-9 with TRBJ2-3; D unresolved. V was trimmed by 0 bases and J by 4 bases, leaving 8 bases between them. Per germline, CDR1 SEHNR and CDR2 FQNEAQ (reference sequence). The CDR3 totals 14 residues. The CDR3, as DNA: TGTGCCAGCAGCTTAGCGGTAGGGCCAGATACGCAGTATTTT. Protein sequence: CASSLAVGPDTQYF.

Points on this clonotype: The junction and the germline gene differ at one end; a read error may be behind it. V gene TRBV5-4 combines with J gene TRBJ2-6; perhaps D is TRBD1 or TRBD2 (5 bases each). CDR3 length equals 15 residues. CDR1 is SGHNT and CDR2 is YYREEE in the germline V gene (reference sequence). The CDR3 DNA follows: TGTGCCAGCAGCTTTACCGGGGCTGGGGCCAACGCCCTGACTTTC. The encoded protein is CASSFTGAGANALTF.

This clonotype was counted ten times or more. CDR3 sequence reads: CASSRGEATNEKLFF. DNA of the CDR3: TGCGCCAGCTCCAGAGGTGAAGCAACTAATGAAAAACTGTTTTTT. This chain uses TRBV5-1 with TRBJ1-4; D is ambiguous. V was pared by 7 bases and J by 0 bases, with 13 bases between. Germline CDR1 reads SGHRS; CDR2 reads YFSETQ. The CDR3 length is 15 residues.

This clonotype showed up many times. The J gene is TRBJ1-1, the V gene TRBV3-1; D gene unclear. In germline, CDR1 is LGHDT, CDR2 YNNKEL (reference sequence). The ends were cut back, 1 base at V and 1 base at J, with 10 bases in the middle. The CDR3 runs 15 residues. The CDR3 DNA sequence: TGTGCCAGCAGCCAAGCCTCTGGAGGGAACACTGAAGCTTTCTTT. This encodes CASSQASGGNTEAFF.